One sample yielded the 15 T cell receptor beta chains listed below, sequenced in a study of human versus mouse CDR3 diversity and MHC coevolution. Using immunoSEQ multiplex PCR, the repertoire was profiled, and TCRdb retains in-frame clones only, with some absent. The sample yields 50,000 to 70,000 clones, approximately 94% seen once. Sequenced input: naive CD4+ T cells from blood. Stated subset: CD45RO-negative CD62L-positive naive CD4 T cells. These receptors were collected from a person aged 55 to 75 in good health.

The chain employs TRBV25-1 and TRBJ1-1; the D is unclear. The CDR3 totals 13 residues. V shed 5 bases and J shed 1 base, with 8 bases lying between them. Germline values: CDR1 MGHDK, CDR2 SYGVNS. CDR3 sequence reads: CASSSLGNTEAFF. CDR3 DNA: TGTGCCAGCAGTAGTCTCGGGAACACTGAAGCTTTCTTT.

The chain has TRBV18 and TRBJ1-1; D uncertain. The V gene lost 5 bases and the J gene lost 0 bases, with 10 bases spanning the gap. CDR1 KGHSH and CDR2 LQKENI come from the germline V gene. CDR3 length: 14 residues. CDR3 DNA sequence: TGTGCCAGCTCATCGAACTACATGAACACTGAAGCTTTCTTT. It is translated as CASSSNYMNTEAFF.

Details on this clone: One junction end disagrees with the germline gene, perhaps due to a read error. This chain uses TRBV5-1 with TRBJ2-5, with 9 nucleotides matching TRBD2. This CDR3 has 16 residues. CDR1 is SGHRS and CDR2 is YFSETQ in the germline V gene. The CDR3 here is CASRNPREEREVDRDF. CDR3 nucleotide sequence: TGCGCCAGCAGGAACCCTCGGGAGGAGCGGGAGGTCGATAGGGACTTC.

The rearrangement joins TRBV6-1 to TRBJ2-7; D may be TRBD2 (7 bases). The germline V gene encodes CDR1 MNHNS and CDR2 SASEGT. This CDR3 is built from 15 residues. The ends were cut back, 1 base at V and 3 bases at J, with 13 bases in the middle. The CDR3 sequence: CASSEGGRGYYEQYF. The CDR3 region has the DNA TGTGCCAGCAGTGAAGGGGGGAGGGGGTACTACGAGCAGTACTTC.

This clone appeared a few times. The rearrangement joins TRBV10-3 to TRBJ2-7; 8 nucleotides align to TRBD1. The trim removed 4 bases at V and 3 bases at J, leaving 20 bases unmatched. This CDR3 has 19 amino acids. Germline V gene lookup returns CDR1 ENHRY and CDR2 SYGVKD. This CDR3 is CAISGMDREAPGEDYEQYF. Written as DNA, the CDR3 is TGTGCCATCAGTGGGATGGACAGGGAAGCCCCCGGGGAGGACTACGAGCAGTACTTC.

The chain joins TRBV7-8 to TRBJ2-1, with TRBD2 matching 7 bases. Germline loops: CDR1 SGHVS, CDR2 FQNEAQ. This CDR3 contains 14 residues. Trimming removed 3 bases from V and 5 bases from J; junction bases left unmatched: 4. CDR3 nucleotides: TGTGCCAGCAGCTTGGGGGAGGGGAACAATGAGCAGTTCTTC. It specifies CASSLGEGNNEQFF.

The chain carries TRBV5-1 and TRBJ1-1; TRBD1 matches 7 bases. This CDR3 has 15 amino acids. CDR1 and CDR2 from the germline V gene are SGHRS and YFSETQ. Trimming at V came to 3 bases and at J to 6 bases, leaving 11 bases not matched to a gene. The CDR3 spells CASSSQGPQGSEAFF. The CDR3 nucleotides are TGCGCCAGCAGCTCACAGGGGCCCCAAGGGTCTGAAGCTTTCTTT.

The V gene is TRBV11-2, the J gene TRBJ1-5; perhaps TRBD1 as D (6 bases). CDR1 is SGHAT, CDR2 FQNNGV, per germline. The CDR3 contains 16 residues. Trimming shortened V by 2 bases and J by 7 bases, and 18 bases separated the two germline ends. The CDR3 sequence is CASSLRSVGGRQPQHF. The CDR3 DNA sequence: TGTGCCAGCAGCTTACGATCGGTTGGGGGCCGGCAGCCCCAGCATTTT.

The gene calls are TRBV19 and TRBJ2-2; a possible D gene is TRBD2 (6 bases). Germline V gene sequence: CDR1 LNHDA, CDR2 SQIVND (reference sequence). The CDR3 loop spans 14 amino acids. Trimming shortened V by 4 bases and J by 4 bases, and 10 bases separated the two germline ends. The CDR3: CASSNRDSTGELFF. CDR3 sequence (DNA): TGTGCCAGTAGTAACCGGGACTCCACCGGGGAGCTGTTTTTT.

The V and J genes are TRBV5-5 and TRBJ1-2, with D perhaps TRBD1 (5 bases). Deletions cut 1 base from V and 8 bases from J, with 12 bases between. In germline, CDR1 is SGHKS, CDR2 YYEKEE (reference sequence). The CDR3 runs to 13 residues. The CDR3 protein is CASSLLGEEGYTF. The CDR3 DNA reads TGTGCCAGCAGCTTGTTAGGGGAGGAAGGCTACACCTTC.

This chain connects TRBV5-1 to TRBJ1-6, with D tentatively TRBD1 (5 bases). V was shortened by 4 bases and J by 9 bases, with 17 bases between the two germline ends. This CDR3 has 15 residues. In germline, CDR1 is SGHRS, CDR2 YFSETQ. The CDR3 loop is CASSPTALQGSPLHF. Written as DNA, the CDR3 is TGCGCCAGCAGCCCGACAGCTTTACAAGGTTCACCCCTCCACTTT.

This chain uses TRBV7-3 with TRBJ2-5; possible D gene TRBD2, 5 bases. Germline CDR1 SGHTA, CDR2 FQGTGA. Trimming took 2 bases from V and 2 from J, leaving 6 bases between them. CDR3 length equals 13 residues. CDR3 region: CASSLGSQETQYF. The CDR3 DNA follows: TGTGCCAGCAGCTTAGGGAGTCAAGAGACCCAGTACTTC.

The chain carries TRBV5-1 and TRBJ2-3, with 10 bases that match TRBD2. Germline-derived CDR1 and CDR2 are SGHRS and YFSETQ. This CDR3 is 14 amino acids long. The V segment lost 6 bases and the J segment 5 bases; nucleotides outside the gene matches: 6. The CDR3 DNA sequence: TGCGCCAGCACCGCTAGCGGGAGTATAGATACGCAGTATTTT. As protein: CASTASGSIDTQYF.

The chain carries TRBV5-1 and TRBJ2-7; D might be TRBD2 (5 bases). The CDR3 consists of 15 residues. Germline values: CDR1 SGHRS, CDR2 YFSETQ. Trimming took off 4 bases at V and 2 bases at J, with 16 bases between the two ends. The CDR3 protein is CASSPGLALTYEQYF. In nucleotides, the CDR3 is TGCGCCAGCAGCCCCGGCCTAGCTCTTACCTACGAGCAGTACTTC.

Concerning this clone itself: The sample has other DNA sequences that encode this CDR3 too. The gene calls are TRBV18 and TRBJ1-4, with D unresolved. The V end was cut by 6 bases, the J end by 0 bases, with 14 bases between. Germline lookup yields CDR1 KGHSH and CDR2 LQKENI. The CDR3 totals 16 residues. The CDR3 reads CASSRGIASTNEKLFF. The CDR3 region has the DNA TGTGCCAGCTCCCGAGGGATCGCCTCAACTAATGAAAAACTGTTTTTT. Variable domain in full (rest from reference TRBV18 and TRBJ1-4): NAGVMQNPRHLVRRRGQEARLRCSPMKGHSHVYWYRQLPEEGLKFMVYLQKENIIDESGMPKERFSAEFPKEGPSILRIQQVVRGDSAAYFCASSRGIASTNEKLFFGSGTQLSVL.